The sequence of this TCR beta chain was determined in a study of OX40 agonist ivuxolimab in advanced cancers. Study summary: Cohort: more than 75% men, mean age approximately 64, aged about 20 to 79. One hepatocellular carcinoma and two cutaneous melanoma patients partially responded. Study-level findings and limits: There was clonal expansion of CD4+ and CD8+ blood T cells by week 6 at 0.1 to 3.0 mg/kg.

With baseline, cycle 4 day 1, and cycle 7 day 1 as timepoints, blood was sampled. V was pared by 3 bases and J by 8 bases, with 15 bases of the junction left unmatched. The germline gives CDR1 SGHKS, CDR2 YYEKEE (reference sequence). CDR3 length equals 17 residues. TCRdb keeps only in-frame clones here, not all; method: immunoSEQ multiplex PCR. The table records some 50,000 clones, 75% to 85% of them present only once. Concerning this clone: Its antigen is not known.

The TCR was taken from an adult with an advanced solid tumor such as melanoma, head and neck, liver or kidney cancer. This rearrangement joins TRBV5-5 to TRBJ2-4; TRBD2 matches 9 bases. Source: CD4+ or CD8+ T cells sorted from blood, taken in a trial of the OX40 agonist ivuxolimab. CDR3: CASSSTTSGAARYIQYF. The CDR3 DNA is TGTGCCAGCAGCTCGACGACTAGCGGAGCCGCTCGGTACATTCAGTACTTC.